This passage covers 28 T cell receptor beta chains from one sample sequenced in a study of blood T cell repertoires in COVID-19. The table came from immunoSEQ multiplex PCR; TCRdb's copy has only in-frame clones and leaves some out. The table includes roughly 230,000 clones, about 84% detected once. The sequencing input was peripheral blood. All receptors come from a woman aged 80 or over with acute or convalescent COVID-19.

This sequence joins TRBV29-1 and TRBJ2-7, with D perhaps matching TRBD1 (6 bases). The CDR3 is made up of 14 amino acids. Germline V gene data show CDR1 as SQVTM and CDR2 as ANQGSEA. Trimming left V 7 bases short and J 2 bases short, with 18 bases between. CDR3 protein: CSARLNDRTYEQYF. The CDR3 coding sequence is TGCAGCGCAAGATTGAACGACAGGACCTACGAGCAGTACTTC.

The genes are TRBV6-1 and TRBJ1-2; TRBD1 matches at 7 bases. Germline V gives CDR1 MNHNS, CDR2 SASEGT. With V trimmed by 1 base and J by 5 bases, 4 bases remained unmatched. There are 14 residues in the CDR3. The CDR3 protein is CASSEDRGRYGYTF. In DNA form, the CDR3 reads TGTGCCAGCAGTGAAGACAGGGGTCGGTATGGCTACACCTTC.

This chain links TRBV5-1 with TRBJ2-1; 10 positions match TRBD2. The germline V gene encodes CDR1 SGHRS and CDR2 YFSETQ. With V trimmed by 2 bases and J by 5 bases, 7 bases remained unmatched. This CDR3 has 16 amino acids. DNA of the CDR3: TGCGCCAGCAGCTTAGAGGGACTAGCGTTTCACAATGAGCAGTTCTTC. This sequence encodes CASSLEGLAFHNEQFF.

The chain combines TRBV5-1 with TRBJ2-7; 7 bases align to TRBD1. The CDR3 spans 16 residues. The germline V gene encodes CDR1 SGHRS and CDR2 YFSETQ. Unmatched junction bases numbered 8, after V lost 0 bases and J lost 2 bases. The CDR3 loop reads CASSLAQGDKAYEQYF. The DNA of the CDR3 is TGCGCCAGCAGCTTGGCCCAGGGGGACAAGGCCTACGAGCAGTACTTC. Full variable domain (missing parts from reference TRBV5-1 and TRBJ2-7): KAGVTQTPRYLIKTRGQQVTLSCSPISGHRSVSWYQQTPGQGLQFLFEYFSETQRNKGNFPGRFSGRQFSNSRSEMNVSTLELGDSALYLCASSLAQGDKAYEQYFGPGTRLTVT.

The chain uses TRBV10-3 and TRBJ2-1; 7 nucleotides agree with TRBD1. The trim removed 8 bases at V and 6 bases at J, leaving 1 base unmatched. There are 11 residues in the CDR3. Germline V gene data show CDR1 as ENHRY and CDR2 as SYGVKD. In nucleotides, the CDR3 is TGTGCCATCGGGGACAGCAATGAGCAGTTCTTC. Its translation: CAIGDSNEQFF.

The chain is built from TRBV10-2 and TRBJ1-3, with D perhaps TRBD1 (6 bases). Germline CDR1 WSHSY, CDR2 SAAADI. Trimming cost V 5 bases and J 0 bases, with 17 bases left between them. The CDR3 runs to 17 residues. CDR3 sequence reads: CASSNRVGASSGNTIYF. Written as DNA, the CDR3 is TGCGCCAGCAGTAATAGAGTGGGGGCAAGCTCTGGAAACACCATATATTTT.

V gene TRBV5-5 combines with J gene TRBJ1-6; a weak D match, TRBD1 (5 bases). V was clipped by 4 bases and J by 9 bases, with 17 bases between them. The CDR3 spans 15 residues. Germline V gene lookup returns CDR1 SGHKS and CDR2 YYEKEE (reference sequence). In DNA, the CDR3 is TGTGCCAGCAGCCCCCGGCACGGCGGGGGTTCACCCCTCCACTTT. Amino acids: CASSPRHGGGSPLHF.

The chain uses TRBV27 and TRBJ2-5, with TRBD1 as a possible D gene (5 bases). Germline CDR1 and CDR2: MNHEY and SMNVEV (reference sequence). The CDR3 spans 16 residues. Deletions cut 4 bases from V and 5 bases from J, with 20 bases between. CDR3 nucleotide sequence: TGTGCCAGCAGTTCCTTGACAGTACCCGAGGTGGAGACCCAGTACTTC. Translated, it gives CASSSLTVPEVETQYF.

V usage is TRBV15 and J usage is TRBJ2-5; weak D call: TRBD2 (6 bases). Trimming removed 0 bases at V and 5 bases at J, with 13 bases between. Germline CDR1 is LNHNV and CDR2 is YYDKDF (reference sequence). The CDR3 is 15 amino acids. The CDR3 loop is CATSRDGQGGETQYF. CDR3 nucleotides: TGTGCCACCAGCAGAGACGGGCAGGGAGGCGAGACCCAGTACTTC. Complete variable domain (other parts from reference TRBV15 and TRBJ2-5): DAMVIQNPRYQVTQFGKPVTLSCSQTLNHNVMYWYQQKSSQAPKLLFHYYDKDFNNEADTPDNFQSRRPNTSFCFLDIRSPGLGDTAMYLCATSRDGQGGETQYFGPGTRLLVL.

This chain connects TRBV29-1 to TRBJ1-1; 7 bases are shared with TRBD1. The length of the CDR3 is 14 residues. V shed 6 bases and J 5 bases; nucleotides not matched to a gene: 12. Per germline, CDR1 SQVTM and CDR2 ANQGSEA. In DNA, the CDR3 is TGCAGCGTCACAACCCGACAGGGAGGAACTGAAGCTTTCTTT. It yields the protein CSVTTRQGGTEAFF.

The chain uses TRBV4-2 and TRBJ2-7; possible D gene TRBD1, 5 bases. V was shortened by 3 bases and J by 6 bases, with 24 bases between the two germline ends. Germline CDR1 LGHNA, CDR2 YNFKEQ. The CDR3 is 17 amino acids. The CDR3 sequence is CASSHLRLGQGVGEQYF. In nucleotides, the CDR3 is TGTGCCAGCAGCCACCTCAGATTGGGGCAGGGTGTCGGCGAGCAGTACTTC.

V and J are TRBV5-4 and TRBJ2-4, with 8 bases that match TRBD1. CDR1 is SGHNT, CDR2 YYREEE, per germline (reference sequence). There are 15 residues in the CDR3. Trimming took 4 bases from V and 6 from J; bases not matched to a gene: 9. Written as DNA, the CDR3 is TGTGCCAGCAGCCCGGGGTGGCAGGGGGCAAACATTCAGTACTTC. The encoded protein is CASSPGWQGANIQYF.

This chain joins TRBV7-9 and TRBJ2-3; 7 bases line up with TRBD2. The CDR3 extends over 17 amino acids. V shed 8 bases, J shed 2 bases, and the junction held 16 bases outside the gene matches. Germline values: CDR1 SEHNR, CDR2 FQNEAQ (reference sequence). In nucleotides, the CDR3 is TGTGCCAGCGCCAGCACCTTTTTCGGGACTAACACAGATACGCAGTATTTT. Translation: CASASTFFGTNTDTQYF.

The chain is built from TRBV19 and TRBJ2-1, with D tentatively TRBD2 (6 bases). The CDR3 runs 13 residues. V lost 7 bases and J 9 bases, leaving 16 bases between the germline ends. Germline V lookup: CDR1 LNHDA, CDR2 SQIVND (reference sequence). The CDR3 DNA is TGTGCCAGTACCCGGGGGTCTGAGGGTGAGCAGTTCTTC. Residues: CASTRGSEGEQFF.

The CDR3 loop is CASSLGPTGGTNTGELFF. The CDR3 DNA reads TGCGCCAGCAGCTTGGGCCCTACAGGGGGCACTAACACCGGGGAGCTGTTTTTT. The gene calls are TRBV5-1 and TRBJ2-2; TRBD1 matches 9 bases. The ends lost 0 bases at V and 2 bases at J; junction bases unmatched: 8. The CDR3 sequence is 18 residues long. CDR1 SGHRS and CDR2 YFSETQ come from the germline V gene.

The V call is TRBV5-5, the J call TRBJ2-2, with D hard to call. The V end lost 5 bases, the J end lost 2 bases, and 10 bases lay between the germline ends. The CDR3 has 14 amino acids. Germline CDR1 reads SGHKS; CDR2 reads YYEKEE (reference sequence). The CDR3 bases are TGTGCCAGCAGTTTCAAACTTAACACCGGGGAGCTGTTTTTT. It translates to CASSFKLNTGELFF.

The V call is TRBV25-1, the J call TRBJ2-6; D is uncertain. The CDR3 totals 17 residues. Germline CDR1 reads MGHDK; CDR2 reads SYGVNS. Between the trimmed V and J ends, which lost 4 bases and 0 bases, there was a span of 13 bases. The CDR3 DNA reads TGTGCCAGCAGTGCGCGTCCTGGTGACTCTGGGGCCAACGTCCTGACTTTC. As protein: CASSARPGDSGANVLTF.

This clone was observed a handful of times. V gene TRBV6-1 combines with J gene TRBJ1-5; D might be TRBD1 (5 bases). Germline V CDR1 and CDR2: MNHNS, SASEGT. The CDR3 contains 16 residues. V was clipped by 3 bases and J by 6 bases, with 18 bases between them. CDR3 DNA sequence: TGTGCCAGCAGTGAGGTGGGGGGAAGGGTAAGTCAGCCCCAGCATTTT. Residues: CASSEVGGRVSQPQHF.

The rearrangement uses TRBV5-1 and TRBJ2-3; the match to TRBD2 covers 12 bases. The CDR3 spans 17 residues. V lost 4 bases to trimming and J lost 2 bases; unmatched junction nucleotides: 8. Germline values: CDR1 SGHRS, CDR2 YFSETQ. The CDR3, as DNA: TGCGCCAGCAGCGTGACCCTAGCGGGGGGGATCACAGATACGCAGTATTTT. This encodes CASSVTLAGGITDTQYF.

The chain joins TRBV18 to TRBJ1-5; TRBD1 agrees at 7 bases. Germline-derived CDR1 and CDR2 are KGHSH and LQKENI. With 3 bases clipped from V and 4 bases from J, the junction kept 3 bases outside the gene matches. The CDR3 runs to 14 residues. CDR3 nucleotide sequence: TGTGCCAGCTCACCTGGGACAGTAAATCAGCCCCAGCATTTT. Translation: CASSPGTVNQPQHF.

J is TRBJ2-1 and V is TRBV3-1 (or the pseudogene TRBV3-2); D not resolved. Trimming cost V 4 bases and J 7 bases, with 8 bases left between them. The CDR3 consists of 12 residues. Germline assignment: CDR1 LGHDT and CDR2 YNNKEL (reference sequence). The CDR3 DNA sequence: TGTGCCAGCAGCCTTTTCAGGAATGAGCAGTTCTTC. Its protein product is CASSLFRNEQFF.

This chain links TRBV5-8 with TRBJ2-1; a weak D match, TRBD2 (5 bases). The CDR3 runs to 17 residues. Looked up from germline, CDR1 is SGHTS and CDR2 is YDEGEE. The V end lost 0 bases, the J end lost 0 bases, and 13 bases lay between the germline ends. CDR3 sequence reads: CASSLARMGSSYNEQFF. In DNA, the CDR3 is TGTGCCAGCAGCTTGGCCCGTATGGGGAGCTCCTACAATGAGCAGTTCTTC.

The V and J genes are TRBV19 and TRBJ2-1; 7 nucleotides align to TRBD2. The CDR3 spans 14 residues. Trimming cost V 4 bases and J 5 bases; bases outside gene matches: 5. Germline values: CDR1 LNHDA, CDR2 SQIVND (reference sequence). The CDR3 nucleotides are TGTGCCAGTAGTACTCGCGGGAGTAACAATGAGCAGTTCTTC. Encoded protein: CASSTRGSNNEQFF.

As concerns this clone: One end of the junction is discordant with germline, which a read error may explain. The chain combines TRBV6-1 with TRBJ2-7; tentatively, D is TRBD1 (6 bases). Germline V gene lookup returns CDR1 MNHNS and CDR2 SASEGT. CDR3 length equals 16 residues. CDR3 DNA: TGTGCCAGCTGTGAATTCTTTGTCAGGGGCTCCTACGAGCAGTACTTC. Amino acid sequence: CASCEFFVRGSYEQYF.

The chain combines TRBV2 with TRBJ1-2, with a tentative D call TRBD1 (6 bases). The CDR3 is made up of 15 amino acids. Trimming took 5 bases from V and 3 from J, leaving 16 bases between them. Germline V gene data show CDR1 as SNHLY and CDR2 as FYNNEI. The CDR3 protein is CASSTTGTKDYGYTF. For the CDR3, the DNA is TGTGCCAGCAGTACGACCGGGACAAAGGACTATGGCTACACCTTC.

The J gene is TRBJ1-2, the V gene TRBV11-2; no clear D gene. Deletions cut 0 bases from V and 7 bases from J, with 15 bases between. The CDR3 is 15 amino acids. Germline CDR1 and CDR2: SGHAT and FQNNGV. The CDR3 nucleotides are TGTGCCAGCAGCTTAGATGGGAGGACTTTCTCTGGCTACACCTTC. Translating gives CASSLDGRTFSGYTF.

The CDR3 spells CAISGTTGGLGGYTF. CDR3 DNA: TGTGCCATCAGCGGGACTACAGGGGGATTGGGTGGCTACACCTTC. This rearrangement joins TRBV10-3 to TRBJ1-2; 8 nucleotides line up with TRBD1. The germline V gene encodes CDR1 ENHRY and CDR2 SYGVKD. The CDR3 covers 15 residues. Losses at the gene ends were 6 bases for V and 7 bases for J; bases not matched to a gene: 13.

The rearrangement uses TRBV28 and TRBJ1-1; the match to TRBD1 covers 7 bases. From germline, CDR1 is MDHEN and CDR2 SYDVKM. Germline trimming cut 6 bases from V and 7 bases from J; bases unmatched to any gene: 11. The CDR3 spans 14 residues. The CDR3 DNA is TGTGCCAGCAGCCTAGGGCGGACAGGAAATGAAGCTTTCTTT. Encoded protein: CASSLGRTGNEAFF.